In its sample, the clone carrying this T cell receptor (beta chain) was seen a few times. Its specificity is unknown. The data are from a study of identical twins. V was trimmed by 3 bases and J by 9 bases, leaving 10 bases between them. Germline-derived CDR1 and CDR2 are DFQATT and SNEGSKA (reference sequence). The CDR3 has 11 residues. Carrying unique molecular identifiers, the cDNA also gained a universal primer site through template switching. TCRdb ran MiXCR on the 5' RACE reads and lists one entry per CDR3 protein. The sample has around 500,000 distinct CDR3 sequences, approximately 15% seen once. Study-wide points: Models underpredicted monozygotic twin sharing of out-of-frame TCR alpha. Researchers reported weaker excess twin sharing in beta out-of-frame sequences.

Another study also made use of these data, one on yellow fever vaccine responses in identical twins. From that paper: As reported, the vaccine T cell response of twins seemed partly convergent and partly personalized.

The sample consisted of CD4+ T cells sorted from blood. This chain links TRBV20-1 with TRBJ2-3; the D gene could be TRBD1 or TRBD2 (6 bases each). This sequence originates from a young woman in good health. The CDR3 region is CSARGGGTQYF. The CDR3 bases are TGCAGTGCTAGGGGGGGCGGCACGCAGTATTTT.